The clone carrying this TCR beta chain was seen a few times. The data were taken from a study of blood T cell repertoires in COVID-19. Study overall: Acute and convalescent COVID-19 samples came from the United States, Italy and Spain.

Data came from immunoSEQ multiplex PCR; TCRdb stores just in-frame clones and leaves some out. The sample yields under 300,000 clones, roughly four fifths seen once. The TCR originated in a man younger than 45 who had recovered from COVID-19. Specimen: peripheral blood.

The CDR3 DNA is TGTGCCAGCAGCCCGCAGACAGCCCTTAATGAAAAACTGTTTTTT. Translating it yields CASSPQTALNEKLFF. The chain has TRBV9 and TRBJ1-4; maybe TRBD1 (5 bases). The CDR3 runs to 15 residues. Deletions cut 4 bases from V and 4 bases from J, with 14 bases between. CDR1 and CDR2 from the germline V gene are SGDLS and YYNGEE.